The 29 T cell receptor beta chains in this list originate from one sample, sequenced in a study of blood T cell repertoires in COVID-19. The method was immunoSEQ multiplex PCR; TCRdb's version includes in-frame clones alone and lacks a portion of them. The sample has around 140,000 clones, over 80% seen once. Sequenced: peripheral blood. The receptors were gathered from a man younger than 40 with COVID-19, enrolled during active disease.

The rearrangement joins TRBV19 to TRBJ2-3; 7 bases agree with TRBD2. The V gene's germline CDR1 is LNHDA and CDR2 SQIVND (reference sequence). V shed 3 bases, J shed 4 bases, and the junction held 7 bases outside the gene matches. The CDR3 contains 15 residues. The DNA of the CDR3 is TGTGCCAGTAGTATTCACGGCGGGAGTGCAGATACGCAGTATTTT. Its protein product is CASSIHGGSADTQYF. Full variable domain (missing parts from reference TRBV19 and TRBJ2-3): DGGITQSPKYLFRKEGQNVTLSCEQNLNHDAMYWYRQDPGQGLRLIYYSQIVNDFQKGDIAEGYSVSREKKESFPLTVTSAQKNPTAFYLCASSIHGGSADTQYFGPGTRLTVL.

The V call is TRBV19, the J call TRBJ1-4; D remains ambiguous. The CDR3 has 13 amino acids. V was shortened by 3 bases and J by 8 bases, with 10 bases between the two germline ends. CDR1 is LNHDA and CDR2 is SQIVND in the germline V gene (reference sequence). The CDR3 here is CASSMTAGEKLFF. CDR3 DNA sequence: TGTGCCAGTAGTATGACCGCGGGGGAAAAACTGTTTTTT.

The chain carries TRBV2 and TRBJ1-1; tentative D call: TRBD1 (5 bases). The V end was cut by 10 bases, the J end by 0 bases, with 18 bases between. CDR3 length: 15 amino acids. CDR1 is SNHLY, CDR2 FYNNEI, per germline. This CDR3 reads CATRGGVHLNTEAFF. CDR3 DNA: TGTGCCACGAGGGGAGGGGTCCACCTGAACACTGAAGCTTTCTTT. Variable domain in full (rest from reference TRBV2 and TRBJ1-1): EPEVTQTPSHQVTQMGQEVILRCVPISNHLYFYWYRQILGQKVEFLVSFYNNEISEKSEIFDDQFSVERPDGSNFTLKIRSTKLEDSAMYFCATRGGVHLNTEAFFGQGTRLTVV.

In this sample, this clone turned up a few times. The J gene is TRBJ2-3, the V gene TRBV6-4; TRBD1 aligns across 9 bases. Germline V gives CDR1 MRHNA, CDR2 SNTAGT. Trimming removed 4 bases from V and 0 bases from J; junction bases left unmatched: 2. The CDR3 runs to 15 residues. The CDR3 protein is CASSVGTGSTDTQYF. CDR3 bases: TGTGCCAGCAGTGTGGGGACAGGGAGCACAGATACGCAGTATTTT.

V is TRBV30 and J is TRBJ1-1; 7 bases map to TRBD1. J was trimmed by 1 base and V by 4 bases; bases with no gene match: 3. CDR1 GTSNPN and CDR2 SVGIG come from the germline V gene (reference sequence). The CDR3 spans 13 residues. In DNA, the CDR3 is TGTGCCTGGACAGGGGGTCCGAACACTGAAGCTTTCTTT. It yields the protein CAWTGGPNTEAFF.

The rearrangement links TRBV18 to TRBJ1-6; possibly TRBD1 for D (6 bases). Germline loops: CDR1 KGHSH, CDR2 LQKENI. The V gene lost 4 bases and the J gene lost 5 bases, with 15 bases spanning the gap. The CDR3 is 16 amino acids. The CDR3 nucleotides read TGTGCCAGCTCACGGGATACCGGGACAAATAATTCACCCCTCCACTTT. This gives the protein CASSRDTGTNNSPLHF. Full variable domain (missing parts from reference TRBV18 and TRBJ1-6): NAGVMQNPRHLVRRRGQEARLRCSPMKGHSHVYWYRQLPEEGLKFMVYLQKENIIDESGMPKERFSAEFPKEGPSILRIQQVVRGDSAAYFCASSRDTGTNNSPLHFGNGTRLTVT.

The chain joins TRBV28 to TRBJ1-5, with 11 bases that match TRBD1. Per germline, CDR1 MDHEN and CDR2 SYDVKM. Trimming cost V 11 bases and J 3 bases; bases outside gene matches: 6. CDR3 length: 14 residues. The DNA for the CDR3 is TGTGCCGGAGGGACAGGGGGTTCCAATCAGCCCCAGCATTTT. It specifies CAGGTGGSNQPQHF.

The chain combines TRBV5-4 with TRBJ1-5, with D unclear. The germline CDR1 and CDR2 sequences are SGHNT and YYREEE (reference sequence). V dropped 2 bases and J dropped 7 bases, with 16 bases sitting between them. CDR3 length equals 15 residues. Here the CDR3 reads CASSFFGGEGQPQHF. The DNA of the CDR3 is TGTGCCAGCAGCTTTTTTGGTGGTGAGGGACAGCCCCAGCATTTT.

The V gene is TRBV28, the J gene TRBJ1-2, with 7 nucleotides matching TRBD1. Germline assignment: CDR1 MDHEN and CDR2 SYDVKM. This CDR3 region has 14 residues. Trimming removed 3 bases from V and 7 bases from J; junction bases left unmatched: 8. The CDR3, as DNA: TGTGCCAGCAGTTTGTTAGACAGGGAAGGTGGCTACACCTTC. This sequence encodes CASSLLDREGGYTF.

The V call is TRBV28, the J call TRBJ2-7; a weak D match, TRBD1 (6 bases). The CDR3 sequence is 14 residues long. The germline V and J ends were trimmed by 5 bases and 0 bases, with 11 bases remaining between them. The V gene's germline CDR1 is MDHEN and CDR2 SYDVKM. CDR3 residues: CASSHRASSYEQYF. The CDR3 nucleotides read TGTGCCAGCAGTCACAGGGCCAGCTCCTACGAGCAGTACTTC.

This clone was detected a few times. The chain uses TRBV5-4 and TRBJ1-1, with TRBD1 matching over 8 bases. This CDR3 has 16 amino acids. Germline CDR1 SGHNT, CDR2 YYREEE (reference sequence). Trimming removed 4 bases from V and 0 bases from J; junction bases left unmatched: 8. The CDR3 DNA is TGTGCCAGCAGCCAGGGACAGGATATAATGAACACTGAAGCTTTCTTT. Its translation: CASSQGQDIMNTEAFF.

The chain uses TRBV7-2 and TRBJ2-2; 7 nucleotides align to TRBD2. With V trimmed by 2 bases and J by 6 bases, 3 bases remained unmatched. The germline V gene has CDR1 SGHTA and CDR2 FQGNSA. This CDR3 region has 14 residues. The CDR3: CASSLRLAAGELFF. The CDR3 bases are TGTGCCAGCAGCTTACGACTAGCCGCCGGGGAGCTGTTTTTT.

CDR3 in amino acids: CAWSERRPGGQPQHF. In DNA form, the CDR3 reads TGTGCCTGGAGTGAACGGCGCCCGGGAGGTCAGCCCCAGCATTTT. This chain connects TRBV30 to TRBJ1-5; no clear D gene. V lost 1 base and J lost 6, with 16 bases in between. Looked up from germline, CDR1 is GTSNPN and CDR2 is SVGIG (reference sequence). The CDR3 has 15 residues.

A single count supports this clone. This chain joins TRBV16 and TRBJ2-1, with 7 bases identical to TRBD2. CDR1 is KGHSY and CDR2 is FQNENV in the germline V gene. The CDR3 loop spans 13 amino acids. V gave up 5 bases and J gave up 9 bases; unmatched junction bases: 7. CDR3 DNA sequence: TGTGCCAGCAGCGAAAGTGGGAGGGGTGAGCAGTTCTTC. Its translation: CASSESGRGEQFF.

This rearrangement joins TRBV6-6 to TRBJ2-7; D is perhaps TRBD2 (6 bases). Trimming removed 2 bases from V and 5 bases from J, with 13 bases in between. This CDR3 comprises 14 residues. The germline V gene encodes CDR1 MNHNY and CDR2 SVGAGI (reference sequence). This CDR3 is CASSYGGDGNEQYF. In nucleotides, the CDR3 is TGTGCCAGCAGTTACGGCGGGGATGGAAACGAGCAGTACTTC.

This chain connects TRBV30 to TRBJ2-7, with 11 bases lining up with TRBD2. The CDR3 is made up of 15 amino acids. CDR1 is GTSNPN and CDR2 is SVGIG in the germline V gene (reference sequence). J gave up 2 bases and V 4 bases, and 7 bases lay outside the gene matches. In nucleotides, the CDR3 is TGTGCCTGGACACCGGGACTAGCGGCACCCTACGAGCAGTACTTC. This sequence encodes CAWTPGLAAPYEQYF.

CDR3 region: CASSRQPNTEAFF. CDR3 DNA: TGTGCCAGCAGCCGACAGCCGAACACTGAAGCTTTCTTT. This sequence joins TRBV14 and TRBJ1-1; possible D gene TRBD1, 5 bases. The V gene lost 4 bases and the J gene lost 1 base, with 7 bases spanning the gap. The CDR3 loop spans 13 amino acids. Germline assignment: CDR1 SGHDN and CDR2 FVKESK.

A few counts support this clone. V is TRBV7-3 and J is TRBJ1-6; TRBD1 is a possible D gene (5 bases). Trimming shortened V by 5 bases and J by 8 bases, and 7 bases separated the two germline ends. Germline loops: CDR1 SGHTA, CDR2 FQGTGA. There are 12 residues in the CDR3. CDR3 bases: TGTGCCAGCAGCGACAGCGATTCACCCCTCCACTTT. This codes for CASSDSDSPLHF.

In DNA form, the CDR3 reads TGTGCCTGGAGTGTAGGGCAGGGGCACACTGAAGCTTTCTTT. Translation gives CAWSVGQGHTEAFF. This chain connects TRBV30 to TRBJ1-1, with D possibly being TRBD1 (6 bases). V lost 0 bases and J lost 3, with 11 bases in between. Per the germline V gene, CDR1 is GTSNPN and CDR2 is SVGIG (reference sequence). The CDR3 extends over 14 amino acids.

The chain is built from TRBV4-3 and TRBJ1-3; D ambiguous. V lost 0 bases and J lost 0, with 9 bases in between. The germline gives CDR1 LGHNA, CDR2 YSLEER. CDR3 length: 16 residues. CDR3 protein: CASSQERHLSGNTIYF. CDR3 bases: TGCGCCAGCAGCCAAGAACGACACCTCTCTGGAAACACCATATATTTT.

The chain links TRBV6-6 to TRBJ2-7; tentative D call: TRBD1 (5 bases). Per germline, CDR1 MNHNY and CDR2 SVGAGI (reference sequence). V gave up 5 bases and J gave up 4 bases, with 12 bases separating them. The CDR3 runs 13 residues. The CDR3 loop reads CASSPRAPYEQYF. Written as DNA, the CDR3 is TGTGCCAGCAGTCCCAGGGCCCCTTACGAGCAGTACTTC.

This chain joins TRBV7-9 and TRBJ2-3, with D unresolved. In germline, CDR1 is SEHNR, CDR2 FQNEAQ (reference sequence). V lost 5 bases and J 0 bases, leaving 3 bases between the germline ends. This CDR3 spans 12 amino acids. The CDR3 reads CASSLSTDTQYF. CDR3 DNA: TGTGCCAGCAGCCTTAGCACAGATACGCAGTATTTT.

V usage is TRBV10-3 and J usage is TRBJ2-3; TRBD2 matches 8 bases. The CDR3 runs 15 residues. Trimming took 6 bases from V and 1 from J; bases not matched to a gene: 6. The V gene's germline CDR1 is ENHRY and CDR2 SYGVKD. CDR3 nucleotides: TGTGCCATCAGAAGTGGACTAGCCGGCACAGATACGCAGTATTTT. It is translated as CAIRSGLAGTDTQYF.

This clone has only one observation. The J gene is TRBJ2-1, the V gene TRBV5-1; no clear D. V lost 0 bases, J lost 10 bases, and 5 bases lay in between. Germline CDR1 and CDR2: SGHRS and YFSETQ. The CDR3 is 11 residues long. CDR3 bases: TGCGCCAGCAGCTTGGGGCGGGAGCAGTTCTTC. It specifies CASSLGREQFF.

The chain combines TRBV5-1 with TRBJ1-1, with D unclear. CDR1 SGHRS and CDR2 YFSETQ come from the germline V gene. The CDR3 has 17 residues. Trimming stripped 4 bases from V and 1 base from J, with 20 bases between. CDR3 in amino acids: CASSAEFTSPKNTEAFF. The DNA for the CDR3 is TGCGCCAGCAGCGCGGAGTTCACCAGTCCCAAGAACACTGAAGCTTTCTTT.

The chain combines TRBV18 with TRBJ1-1; TRBD1 agrees at 10 bases. V was clipped by 4 bases and J by 1 base; unmatched bases: 3. CDR1 and CDR2 from the germline V gene are KGHSH and LQKENI. The CDR3 is 15 amino acids. CDR3 DNA: TGTGCCAGCTCACTCGGACAGGGGGAGAACACTGAAGCTTTCTTT. Translated, it gives CASSLGQGENTEAFF.

The rearrangement joins TRBV3-1 (or the pseudogene TRBV3-2) to TRBJ1-3; the D is unclear. In germline, CDR1 is LGHDT, CDR2 YNNKEL (reference sequence). Trimming stripped 0 bases from V and 0 bases from J, with 9 bases between. This CDR3 comprises 16 residues. The CDR3 coding sequence is TGTGCCAGCAGCCAAGAGTCGACAAACTCTGGAAACACCATATATTTT. Protein: CASSQESTNSGNTIYF.

The chain joins TRBV2 to TRBJ2-1; 11 nucleotides match TRBD2. The CDR3 runs to 15 residues. J was trimmed by 7 bases and V by 5 bases; bases with no gene match: 7. Germline CDR1 SNHLY, CDR2 FYNNEI. For the CDR3, the DNA is TGTGCCAGCAGTAGACTAGCGGGGTCTCGGAATGAGCAGTTCTTC. The encoded protein is CASSRLAGSRNEQFF.

V is TRBV28 and J is TRBJ2-7, with D unresolved. Trimming stripped 5 bases from V and 2 bases from J, with 10 bases between. CDR1 is MDHEN and CDR2 is SYDVKM in the germline V gene. This CDR3 region has 13 residues. CDR3 sequence (DNA): TGTGCCAGCAGTCGCGCCCCAACCTACGAGCAGTACTTC. Translation: CASSRAPTYEQYF.